This T cell receptor beta chain was captured by sequencing in a study of vaccination and CD4 T cells after COVID-19. Study-level information: There were six male and four female convalescents, and two of them were Hispanic. Two-dose vaccination with either BNT162b2 or mRNA-1273 was given to participants.

This clonotype came up once. After removal of 2 bases from V and 7 bases from J, the junction contained 10 bases not matched to a gene. The CDR3 loop spans 15 amino acids. CDR1 is SGHTA, CDR2 FQGNSA, per germline. TCRdb fed the PCR reads into MiXCR, producing one record per CDR3 protein. The sample yields some 21,000 distinct CDR3 sequences, around 60% seen once. Sequenced here: CD4+ T cells from blood, sampled before SARS-CoV-2 vaccination. This chain joins TRBV7-2 and TRBJ2-7, with 8 bases that match TRBD2. This receptor was obtained from a human donor who had recovered from COVID-19. In DNA, the CDR3 is TGTGCCAGCAGCTTACGCCTAGCGGGTATGGGGGAGCAGTACTTC. Protein sequence: CASSLRLAGMGEQYF. Full variable domain (outside the CDR3, taken from reference TRBV7-2 and TRBJ2-7): GAGVSQSPSNKVTEKGKDVELRCDPISGHTALYWYRQSLGQGLEFLIYFQGNSAPDKSGLPSDRFSAERTGGSVSTLTIQRTQQEDSAVYLCASSLRLAGMGEQYFGPGTRLTVT.